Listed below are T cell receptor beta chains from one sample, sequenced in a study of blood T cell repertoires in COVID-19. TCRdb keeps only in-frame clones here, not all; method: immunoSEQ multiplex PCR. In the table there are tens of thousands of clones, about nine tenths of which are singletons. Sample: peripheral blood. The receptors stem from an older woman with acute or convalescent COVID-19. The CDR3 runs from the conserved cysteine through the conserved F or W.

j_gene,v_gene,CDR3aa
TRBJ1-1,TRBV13,CASSLDRGPMNTEAFF
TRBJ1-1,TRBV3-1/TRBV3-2,CASSQTGLGTEAFF
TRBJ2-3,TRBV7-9,CASSLSTSGGTDTQYF
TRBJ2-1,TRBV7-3,CASSSGLYNEQFF
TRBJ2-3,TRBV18,CALTGALGDTQYF
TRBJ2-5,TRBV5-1,CASSLAGQGDQETQYF
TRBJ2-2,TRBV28,CASSRVLALTGELFF
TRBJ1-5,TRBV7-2,CASSLEGGEGNQPQHF
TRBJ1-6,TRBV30,CAWAVSSSYNSPLHF
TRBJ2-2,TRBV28,CASSLSVAGEAGELFF
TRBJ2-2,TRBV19,CASRLRGVGGELFF
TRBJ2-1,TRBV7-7,CASSSAVGGSGSQAHNEQFF
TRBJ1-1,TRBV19,CASSMTGALEAFF
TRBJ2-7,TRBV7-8,CASSLDGTPPYEQYF
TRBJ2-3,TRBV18,CASSPQGLAGVDTQYF
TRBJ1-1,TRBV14,CASSPYTEAFF
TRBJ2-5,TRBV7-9,CASSLRLDKETQYF